This T cell receptor (beta chain) was identified during a study of identical twins. Study observations and caveats: Insertion counts were lower in abundant cord blood beta clonotypes, a trend that memory repertoires did not show.

This clonotype was observed a handful of times. Its matching antigen is unknown. The donor group consisted entirely of healthy Caucasians. Trimming removed 0 bases at V and 0 bases at J, with 10 bases between. The CDR3 has 16 residues. Germline V CDR1 and CDR2: SGDLS, YYNGEE. Unique molecular identifiers were present on cDNA, and template switching added a universal primer site. TCRdb re-derived calls from the 5' RACE reads in MiXCR, one entry per CDR3 protein. The sample has around 1.7 million distinct CDR3 sequences, less than 35% seen once. The sequencing input was cord blood. The chain links TRBV9 to TRBJ2-4; a weak D match, TRBD2 (5 bases). This receptor was identified in a newborn girl in good health. CDR3 nucleotide sequence: TGTGCCAGCAGCGTAGCCAGCGGTCTAGCCAAAAACATTCAGTACTTC. Protein product: CASSVASGLAKNIQYF.